This TCR beta chain is drawn from a study of blood T cell repertoires in COVID-19. The CDR3 is 15 amino acids. V shed 5 bases and J shed 8 bases, with 16 bases lying between them. Germline values: CDR1 SGHTA, CDR2 FQGNSA. Sequencing was performed with immunoSEQ multiplex PCR; in TCRdb, only in-frame clones are kept and a portion is missing. The sample holds over 150,000 clones, about 90% seen once. The sequencing sample was made of PBMCs or T cells enriched from blood (not recorded which). The chain recombines TRBV7-2 with TRBJ1-6; TRBD1 might be the D (6 bases). This receptor was taken from a woman aged 50 to 65 who had recovered from COVID-19. The CDR3 protein is CASSVSRTAYSPLHF. The CDR3 region has the DNA TGTGCCAGCAGCGTCTCGAGGACAGCTTATTCACCCCTCCACTTT.